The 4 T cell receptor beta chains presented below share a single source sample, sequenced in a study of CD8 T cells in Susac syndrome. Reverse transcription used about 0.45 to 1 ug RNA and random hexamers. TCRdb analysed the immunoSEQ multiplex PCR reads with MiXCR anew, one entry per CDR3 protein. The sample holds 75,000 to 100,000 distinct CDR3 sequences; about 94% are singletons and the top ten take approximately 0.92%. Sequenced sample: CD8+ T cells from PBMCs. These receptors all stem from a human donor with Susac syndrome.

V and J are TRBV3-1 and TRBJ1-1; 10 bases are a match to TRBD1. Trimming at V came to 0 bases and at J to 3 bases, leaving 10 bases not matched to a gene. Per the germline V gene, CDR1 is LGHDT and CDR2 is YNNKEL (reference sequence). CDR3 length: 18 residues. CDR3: CASSQEGQGVIFDTEAFF. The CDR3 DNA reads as TGTGCCAGCAGCCAAGAAGGACAGGGGGTGATCTTTGACACTGAAGCTTTCTTT.

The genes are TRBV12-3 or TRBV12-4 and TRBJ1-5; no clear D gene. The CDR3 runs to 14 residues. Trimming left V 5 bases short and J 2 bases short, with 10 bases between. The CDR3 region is CASSDTEGNQPQHF. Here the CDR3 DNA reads TGTGCCAGCAGTGACACAGAGGGCAATCAGCCCCAGCATTTT.

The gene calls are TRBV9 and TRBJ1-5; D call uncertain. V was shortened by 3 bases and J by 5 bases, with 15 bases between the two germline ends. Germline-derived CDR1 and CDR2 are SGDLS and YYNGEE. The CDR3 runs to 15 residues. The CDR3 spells CASSEGLTPHQPQHF. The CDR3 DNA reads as TGTGCCAGCAGCGAGGGCCTGACACCCCATCAGCCCCAGCATTTT.

CDR3 bases: TGCGCCAGCAGCTTGGGCGAGAATAGCAATCAGCCCCAGCATTTT. Translation gives CASSLGENSNQPQHF. This chain uses TRBV5-1 with TRBJ1-5; D gene ambiguous. The germline gives CDR1 SGHRS, CDR2 YFSETQ. The CDR3 has 15 amino acids. Trimming took off 0 bases at V and 0 bases at J, with 7 bases between the two ends.